This TCR beta chain was found in a study of T-cell reconstitution after alpha-beta-depleted transplantation in children. The authors prepared the TCRbeta library with unique molecular identifiers. TCRdb recomputed calls from the PCR reads with MiXCR, one row per CDR3 protein. The sample yields almost 600,000 distinct CDR3 sequences, approximately 30% seen once. This clonotype appeared once. Germline-derived CDR1 and CDR2 are LNHNV and YYDKDF (reference sequence). The CDR3 spans 15 residues. Trimming took off 0 bases at V and 11 bases at J, with 16 bases between the two ends. The sequencing here drew on PBMCs, taken before TCRalphabeta/CD19-depleted stem cell transplant. This TCR derives from a boy under two years old with Wiskott-Aldrich syndrome, due to receive a stem cell transplant. The chain recombines TRBV15 with TRBJ1-4, with D perhaps TRBD1 (6 bases). In DNA form, the CDR3 reads TGTGCCACCAGCAGAGATTACAGGGCAGGAGGGAAACTGTTTTTT. Translation: CATSRDYRAGGKLFF.